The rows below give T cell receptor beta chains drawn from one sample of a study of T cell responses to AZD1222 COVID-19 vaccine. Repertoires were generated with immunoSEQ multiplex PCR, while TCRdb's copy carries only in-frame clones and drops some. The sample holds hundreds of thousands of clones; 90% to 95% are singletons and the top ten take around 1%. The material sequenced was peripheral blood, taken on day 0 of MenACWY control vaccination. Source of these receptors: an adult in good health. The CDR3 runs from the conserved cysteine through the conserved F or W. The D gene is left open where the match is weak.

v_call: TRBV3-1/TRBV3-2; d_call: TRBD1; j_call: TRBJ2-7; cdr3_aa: CASSRIQGNEQYF
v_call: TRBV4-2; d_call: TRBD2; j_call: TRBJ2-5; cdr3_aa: CASSQDPSGSTQETQYF
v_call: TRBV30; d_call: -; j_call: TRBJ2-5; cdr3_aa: CAWSVSLTQYF
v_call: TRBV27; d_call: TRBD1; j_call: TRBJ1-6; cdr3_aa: CARRQGEDSPLHF
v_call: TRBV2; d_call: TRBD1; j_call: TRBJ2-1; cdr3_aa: CASSEAGQGAGEQFF
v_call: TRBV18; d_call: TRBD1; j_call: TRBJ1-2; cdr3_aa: CASSPGQGAYYGYTF
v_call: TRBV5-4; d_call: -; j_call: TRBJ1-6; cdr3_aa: CASSFDSNNSPLHF
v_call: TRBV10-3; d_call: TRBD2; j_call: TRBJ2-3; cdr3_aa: CAISEYSGGPDTQYF
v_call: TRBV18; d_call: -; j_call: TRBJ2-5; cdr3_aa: CASSPSGETQYF
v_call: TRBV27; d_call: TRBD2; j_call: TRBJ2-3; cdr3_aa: CASSSKRGALADTQYF
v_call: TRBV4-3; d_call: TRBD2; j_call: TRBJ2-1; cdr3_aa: CASSRMAGGPYNEQFF
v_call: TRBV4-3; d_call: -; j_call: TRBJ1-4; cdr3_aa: CASSQHRTYEKLFF
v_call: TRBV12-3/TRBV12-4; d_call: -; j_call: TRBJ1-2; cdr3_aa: CASSPSDRYGYTF
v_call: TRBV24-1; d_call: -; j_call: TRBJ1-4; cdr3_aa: CATSGEGPGEKLFF
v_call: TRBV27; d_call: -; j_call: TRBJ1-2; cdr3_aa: CASRRSGILNRDGYTF
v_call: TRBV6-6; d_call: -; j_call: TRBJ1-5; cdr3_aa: CASSYSTENQPQHF
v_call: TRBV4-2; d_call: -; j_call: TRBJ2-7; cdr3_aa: CASSPDLRGYEQYF
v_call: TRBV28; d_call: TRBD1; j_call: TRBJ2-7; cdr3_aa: CASSLTGGLSYEQYF
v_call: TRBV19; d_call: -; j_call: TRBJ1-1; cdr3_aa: CASSIGRDAEAFF
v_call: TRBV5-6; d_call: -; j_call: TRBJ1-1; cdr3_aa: CASSSASPGEEEDTEAFF
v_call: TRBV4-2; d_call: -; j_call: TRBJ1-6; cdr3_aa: CASSQERVWSPLHF
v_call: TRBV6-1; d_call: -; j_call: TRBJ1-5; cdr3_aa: CASSELAGSNQPQHF
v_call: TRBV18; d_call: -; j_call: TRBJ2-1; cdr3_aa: CASSPTGGHNEQFF
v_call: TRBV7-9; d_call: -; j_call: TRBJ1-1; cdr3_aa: CASLPSGGHTEAFF
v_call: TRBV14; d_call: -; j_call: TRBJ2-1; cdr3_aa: CASSQEFTTGSEQFF
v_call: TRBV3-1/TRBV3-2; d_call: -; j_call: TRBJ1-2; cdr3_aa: CASSQDQRRAAGGTF
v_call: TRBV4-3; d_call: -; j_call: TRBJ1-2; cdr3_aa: CASSHRQTPNYGYTF
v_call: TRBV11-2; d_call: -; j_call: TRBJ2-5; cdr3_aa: CASSLDRQTQYF
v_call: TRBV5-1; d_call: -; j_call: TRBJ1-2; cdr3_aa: CASSSDGSTVAYTF
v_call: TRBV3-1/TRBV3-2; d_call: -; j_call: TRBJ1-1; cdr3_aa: CASTSSGRVPNTEAFF
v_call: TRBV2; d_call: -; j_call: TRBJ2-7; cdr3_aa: CASSVGYEQYF
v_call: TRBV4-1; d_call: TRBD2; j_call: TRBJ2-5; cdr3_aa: CASSSTSGGAFETQYF
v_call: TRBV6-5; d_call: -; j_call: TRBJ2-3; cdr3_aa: CASSPKGEGTDTQYF
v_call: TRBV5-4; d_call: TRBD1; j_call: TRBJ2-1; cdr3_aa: CASSLDRGVFNEQFF
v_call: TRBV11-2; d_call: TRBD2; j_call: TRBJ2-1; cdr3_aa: CASSVAGGPGEQFF
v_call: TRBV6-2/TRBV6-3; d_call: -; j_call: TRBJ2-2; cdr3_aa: CASSLARTGELFF
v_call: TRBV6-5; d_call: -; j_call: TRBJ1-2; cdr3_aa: CASSSRGWGYTF
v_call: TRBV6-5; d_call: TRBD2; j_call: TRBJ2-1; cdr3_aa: CASRRTSGGLNEQFF
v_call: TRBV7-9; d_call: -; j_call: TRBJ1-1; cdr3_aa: CASSLFKSPPLATEAFF
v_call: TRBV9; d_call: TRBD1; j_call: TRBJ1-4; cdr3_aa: CASSPRGGEREKLFF
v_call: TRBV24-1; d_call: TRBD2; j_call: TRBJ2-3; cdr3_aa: CATSDAGTRIDTQYF
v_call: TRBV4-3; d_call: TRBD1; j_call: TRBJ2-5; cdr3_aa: CASSPQSPSSGQGARETQYF
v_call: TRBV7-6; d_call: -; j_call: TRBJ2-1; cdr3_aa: CASSRGASRYNEQFF
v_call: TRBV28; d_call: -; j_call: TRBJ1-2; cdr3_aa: CASTQSPGGGTAGYGYTF
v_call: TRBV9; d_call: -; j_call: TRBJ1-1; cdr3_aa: CASSPRRVNTEAFF
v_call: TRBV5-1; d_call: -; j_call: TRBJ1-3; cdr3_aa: CASSFADRLTNSGNTIYF
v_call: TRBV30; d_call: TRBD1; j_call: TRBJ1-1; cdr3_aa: CAWSPGQGGTEAFF
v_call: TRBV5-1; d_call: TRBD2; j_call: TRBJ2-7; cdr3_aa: CASSRTSGGFDEQYF
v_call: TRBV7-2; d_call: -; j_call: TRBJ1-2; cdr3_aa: CASSPLPDIGYGYTF
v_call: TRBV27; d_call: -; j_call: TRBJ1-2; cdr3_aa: CASGTTSLFGGYTF
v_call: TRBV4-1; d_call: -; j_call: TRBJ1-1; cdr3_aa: CASSLGTRDLTFF
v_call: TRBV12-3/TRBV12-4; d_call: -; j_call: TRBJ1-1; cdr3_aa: CASRGGLSTEAFF
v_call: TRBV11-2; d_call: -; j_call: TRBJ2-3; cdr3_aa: CASSSVRADTQYF
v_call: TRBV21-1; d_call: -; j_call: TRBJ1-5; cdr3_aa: CASSRRKPGNQPQHF
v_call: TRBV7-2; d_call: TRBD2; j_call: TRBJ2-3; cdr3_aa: CASRPLGLAGADTQYF
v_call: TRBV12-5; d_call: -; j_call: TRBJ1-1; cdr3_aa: CASGKGQNTEAFF
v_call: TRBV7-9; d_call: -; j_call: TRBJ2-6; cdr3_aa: CASSLVPDSSGANVLTF
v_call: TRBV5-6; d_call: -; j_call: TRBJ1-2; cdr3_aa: CASSLRANYGYTF
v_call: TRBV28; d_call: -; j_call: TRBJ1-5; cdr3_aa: CASSLGGANQPQHF
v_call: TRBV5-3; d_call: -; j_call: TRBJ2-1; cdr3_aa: CARSPTGTFVLHEQFF